This T cell receptor beta chain was captured by sequencing in a study of a mutant IDH1 vaccine in newly diagnosed glioma. The J segment lost 7 bases and the V segment lost 5 bases, leaving 14 bases of the junction unmatched. Germline CDR1 reads SNHLY; CDR2 reads FYNNEI. This CDR3 has 15 amino acids. This table comes from immunoSEQ multiplex PCR, and its TCRdb copy is limited to in-frame clones, with some not included. Of 110,000 or so clones listed, roughly nine tenths are singletons. Regarding this clone: Its target is not known.

Regarding time point: week 11, during vaccination. Each vaccine dose was 300 ug of mutant IDH1 20-mer peptide, with topical imiquimod. The material was PBMCs, obtained from a glioma patient whose treatment included an IDH1 peptide vaccine. This receptor was identified in a woman between 50 and 59 years old with glioma. The chain combines TRBV2 with TRBJ2-7; TRBD1 agrees at 7 bases. CDR3 DNA sequence: TGTGCCAGCAGTATCCCCTCCCCGACAGGGTCAGAGCAGTACTTC. Amino acid sequence: CASSIPSPTGSEQYF.